Following are 20 T cell receptor beta chains from one sample sequenced in a study of Ad26.COV2.S vaccination and SARS-CoV-2 variants (dated by TCRdb to about 2021). Libraries were constructed by the immunoSEQ multiplex PCR assay. TCRdb obtained this table from immuneACCESS and retained in-frame rearrangements with V and J assigned. These tables miss some clones; where compared with another copy, unresolved V genes account for less than half of the shortfall, and the remainder is unexplained. The sample has some 350,000 clones on record, about 90% of them singletons. Around 4% of the sample belongs to the ten largest clones. The time point label, as the study defines it: individuals recovered from natural SARS-CoV-2 infection. The sample consisted of peripheral blood, taken after recovery from COVID-19. The receptors here all came from a human donor who had recovered from COVID-19.

There are a few counts of this clone. The CDR3 coding sequence is TGTGCCAGCAGCAACAGGGGAAGGTTGCCCCAGCATTTT. Protein product: CASSNRGRLPQHF. The chain uses TRBV5-4 and TRBJ1-5, with 7 bases aligning to TRBD1. The CDR3 is made up of 13 amino acids. From germline, CDR1 is SGHNT and CDR2 YYREEE (reference sequence). After removal of 4 bases from V and 9 bases from J, the junction contained 7 bases not matched to a gene.

V gene TRBV6-1 combines with J gene TRBJ2-1, with D hard to call. From germline, CDR1 is MNHNS and CDR2 SASEGT. This CDR3 region has 15 residues. Trimming stripped 2 bases from V and 0 bases from J, with 8 bases between. The CDR3 DNA reads as TGTGCCAGCAGTGAAACCCTGAACTCCTACAATGAGCAGTTCTTC. This encodes CASSETLNSYNEQFF.

CDR3 nucleotides: TGTGCCAGCAGCCAAGGTAGTTCTAGCGGGGCCCTGAACACCGGGGAGCTGTTTTTT. This translates into CASSQGSSSGALNTGELFF. The V and J genes are TRBV4-2 and TRBJ2-2, with TRBD2 matching over 9 bases. This CDR3 region has 19 residues. The V gene end was trimmed by 1 base and the J gene end by 1 base; junction bases not matched to a gene: 10. Germline V gene lookup returns CDR1 LGHNA and CDR2 YNFKEQ.

V usage is TRBV4-3 and J usage is TRBJ2-2; no definite D call. V shed 1 base and J shed 6 bases, with 9 bases lying between them. CDR1 and CDR2 from the germline V gene are LGHNA and YSLEER. The CDR3 has 14 amino acids. CDR3 bases: TGCGCCAGCAGCCAAGGGACCGCAGCCGGGGAGCTGTTTTTT. As protein: CASSQGTAAGELFF.

This clone showed up just once. The chain recombines TRBV9 with TRBJ1-2; no definite D call. Trimming removed 4 bases from V and 0 bases from J, with 16 bases in between. This CDR3 has 16 amino acids. Germline-derived CDR1 and CDR2 are SGDLS and YYNGEE. CDR3 region: CASSHGRGATNYGYTF. CDR3 nucleotides: TGTGCCAGCAGCCACGGGCGCGGAGCAACTAACTATGGCTACACCTTC.

The V call is TRBV6-4, the J call TRBJ2-1; no clear D gene. Germline CDR1 and CDR2: MRHNA and SNTAGT. The ends were cut back, 4 bases at V and 3 bases at J, with 7 bases in the middle. CDR3 length: 13 residues. DNA for the CDR3: TGTGCCAGCAGTGCCACTTTCTACAATGAGCAGTTCTTC. This translates into CASSATFYNEQFF.

The rearrangement links TRBV7-2 to TRBJ2-3, with 8 bases aligning to TRBD2. CDR1 is SGHTA and CDR2 is FQGNSA in the germline V gene. The J segment lost 4 bases and the V segment lost 2 bases, leaving 8 bases of the junction unmatched. The CDR3 loop spans 16 amino acids. CDR3 protein: CASSLRISGVSDTQYF. Written as DNA, the CDR3 is TGTGCCAGCAGCTTAAGAATTAGCGGGGTATCAGATACGCAGTATTTT.

V usage is TRBV7-8 and J usage is TRBJ2-2; 11 positions agree with TRBD1. The ends lost 5 bases at V and 5 bases at J; junction bases unmatched: 7. The CDR3 covers 16 residues. Germline assignment: CDR1 SGHVS and CDR2 FQNEAQ. The CDR3 coding sequence is TGTGCCAGCAGCCACCGGACAGGGGGCCGAACCGGGGAGCTGTTTTTT. This translates into CASSHRTGGRTGELFF.

The table lists this clone with a count of one. The chain couples TRBV9 to TRBJ2-5; tentative D call: TRBD2 (7 bases). Per germline, CDR1 SGDLS and CDR2 YYNGEE. The CDR3 has 15 residues. V lost 1 base and J lost 5, with 15 bases in between. CDR3 in amino acids: CASSVSPAGAETQYF. DNA of the CDR3: TGTGCCAGCAGCGTAAGTCCCGCGGGGGCGGAGACCCAGTACTTC.

The CDR3 DNA is TGTGCCAGCAGCCCAGACAGGGGGCGTCAGGGCTACACCTTC. This translates into CASSPDRGRQGYTF. The chain uses TRBV7-9 and TRBJ1-2, with 10 bases aligning to TRBD1. The CDR3 runs to 14 residues. The V gene's germline CDR1 is SEHNR and CDR2 FQNEAQ (reference sequence). The ends lost 5 bases at V and 8 bases at J; junction bases unmatched: 8.

This clone has a single count. The chain uses TRBV10-2 and TRBJ1-2; 9 bases agree with TRBD1. This CDR3 has 13 residues. CDR1 is WSHSY and CDR2 is SAAADI in the germline V gene. Losses at the gene ends were 6 bases for V and 9 bases for J; bases not matched to a gene: 8. CDR3 protein: CASSDGQGISYTF. The CDR3 nucleotides are TGCGCCAGCAGCGACGGACAGGGGATTAGCTACACCTTC.

The J gene is TRBJ1-5, the V gene TRBV6-5; D gene unclear. This CDR3 has 16 amino acids. Trimming cost V 0 bases and J 0 bases, with 9 bases left between them. Germline loops: CDR1 MNHEY, CDR2 SVGAGI. CDR3: CASSYSRRDSNQPQHF. CDR3 sequence (DNA): TGTGCCAGCAGTTACTCGAGACGGGATAGCAATCAGCCCCAGCATTTT.

The genes are TRBV7-9 and TRBJ2-3; 10 bases align to TRBD2. Per germline, CDR1 SEHNR and CDR2 FQNEAQ (reference sequence). The V and J ends lost 2 bases and 5 bases, in that order; junction bases with no gene match: 10. The CDR3 loop spans 17 amino acids. This chain's CDR3 is CASSLFPSPSGGDTQYF. CDR3 nucleotides: TGTGCCAGCAGCTTATTCCCATCGCCTAGCGGGGGAGATACGCAGTATTTT. The whole variable domain, filled in from reference TRBV7-9 and TRBJ2-3, reads DTGVSQNPRHKITKRGQNVTFRCDPISEHNRLYWYRQTLGQGPEFLTYFQNEAQLEKSRLLSDRFSAERPKGSFSTLEIQRTEQGDSAMYLCASSLFPSPSGGDTQYFGPGTRLTVL.

The chain uses TRBV6-5 and TRBJ1-2; tentatively, D is TRBD1 (5 bases). This CDR3 has 13 residues. Germline CDR1 and CDR2: MNHEY and SVGAGI. V lost 2 bases, J lost 3 bases, and 7 bases lay in between. CDR3 protein: CASSYQGYYGYTF. For the CDR3, the DNA is TGTGCCAGCAGTTACCAGGGTTACTATGGCTACACCTTC.

This clone was found once. The gene calls are TRBV19 and TRBJ1-6, with D hard to call. The germline V gene encodes CDR1 LNHDA and CDR2 SQIVND (reference sequence). V shed 7 bases and J shed 2 bases, with 12 bases lying between them. CDR3 length: 15 amino acids. CDR3 DNA: TGTGCCAGTACCTTTGACACCGCCTATAATTCACCCCTCCACTTT. Its translation is CASTFDTAYNSPLHF.

J is TRBJ1-1 and V is TRBV15, with D unresolved. The CDR3 is 12 residues long. Trimming pared 0 bases from V and 8 bases from J, leaving 7 bases between. Looked up from germline, CDR1 is LNHNV and CDR2 is YYDKDF (reference sequence). The CDR3 region has the DNA TGTGCCACCAGCAGAGATCCTGGAGAAGCTTTCTTT. Translating gives CATSRDPGEAFF.

The genes are TRBV7-3 and TRBJ1-1; D gene ambiguous. V lost 4 bases and J 11 bases, leaving 17 bases between the germline ends. Germline CDR1 reads SGHTA; CDR2 reads FQGTGA. The CDR3 runs 13 residues. In DNA form, the CDR3 reads TGTGCCAGCAGCTCCTTCGTCGGCGGGCTGGCTTTCTTT. Translated: CASSSFVGGLAFF.

In DNA, the CDR3 is TGTGCCAGCAGCCAGGATTCCTACGAGCAGTACTTC. Amino acids: CASSQDSYEQYF. The chain uses TRBV11-3 and TRBJ2-7; D call uncertain. The V gene's germline CDR1 is SGHNT and CDR2 YENEEA. This CDR3 contains 12 residues. V lost 5 bases and J 1 base, leaving 6 bases between the germline ends.

The chain recombines TRBV15 with TRBJ2-3, with 12 bases lining up with TRBD2. The CDR3 is 15 residues long. Germline V lookup: CDR1 LNHNV, CDR2 YYDKDF (reference sequence). The J segment lost 4 bases and the V segment lost 5 bases, leaving 4 bases of the junction unmatched. The CDR3: CATSFTSGGSDTQYF. CDR3 nucleotides: TGTGCCACCAGCTTCACTAGCGGGGGGTCAGATACGCAGTATTTT.

V usage is TRBV6-5 and J usage is TRBJ2-3, with 7 bases that match TRBD1. Trimming removed 6 bases from V and 5 bases from J; junction bases left unmatched: 11. The germline gives CDR1 MNHEY, CDR2 SVGAGI. The CDR3 has 15 amino acids. CDR3 in amino acids: CASRQRQGREDTQYF. The DNA for the CDR3 is TGTGCCAGCAGGCAAAGACAGGGTAGGGAAGATACGCAGTATTTT.